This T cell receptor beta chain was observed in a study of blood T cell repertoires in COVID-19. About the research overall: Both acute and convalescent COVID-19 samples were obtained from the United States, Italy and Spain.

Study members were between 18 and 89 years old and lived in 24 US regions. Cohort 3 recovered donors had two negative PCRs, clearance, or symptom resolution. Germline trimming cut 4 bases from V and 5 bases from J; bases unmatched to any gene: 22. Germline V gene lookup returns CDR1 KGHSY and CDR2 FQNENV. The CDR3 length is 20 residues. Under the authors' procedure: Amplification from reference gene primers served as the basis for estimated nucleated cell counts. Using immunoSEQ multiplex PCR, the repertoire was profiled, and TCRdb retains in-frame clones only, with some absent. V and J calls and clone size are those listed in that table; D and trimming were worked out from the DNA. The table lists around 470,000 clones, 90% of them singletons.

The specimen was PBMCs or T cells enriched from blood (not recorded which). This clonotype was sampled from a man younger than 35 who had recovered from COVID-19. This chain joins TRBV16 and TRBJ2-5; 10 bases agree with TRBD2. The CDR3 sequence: CASSPKEGPPSGGRGETQYF. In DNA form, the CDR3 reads TGTGCCAGCAGCCCCAAGGAGGGGCCGCCTAGCGGGGGCCGGGGGGAGACCCAGTACTTC.